Listed below are T cell receptor beta chains from one sample, sequenced in a study of molecular identifiers for immune sequencing clone quantification. Via MiXCR, TCRdb re-called the PCR reads, giving one row per CDR3 protein. The sample lists some 590,000 distinct CDR3 sequences, less than 30% occurring once. The sequenced sample was naive CD8+ T cells from blood, with Jurkat cell RNA spiked in. All receptors derive from a human donor in good health. Some libraries in this study had Jurkat cell RNA spiked in. CDR3s include the opening cysteine and the closing phenylalanine or tryptophan. D genes are given only for firm matches. Some rows mark clone size as missing; the rest say once, few, many or name a class of expanded clone.

clone size	V gene	D gene	J gene	CDR3 protein	CDR3 DNA
many	TRBV24-1	TRBD1	TRBJ2-2	CATSDFRTNTGGWDTGELFF	TGTGCCACCAGTGATTTTAGGACCAATACAGGGGGCTGGGACACCGGGGAGCTGTTTTTT
NA	TRBV6-2/TRBV6-3	TRBD1	TRBJ2-5	CASSYSPRDRDQETQYF	TGTGCCAGCAGTTACTCGCCTAGGGACAGGGACCAAGAGACCCAGTACTTC
many	TRBV6-6	NA	TRBJ1-5	CASTPTGSLQPQHF	TGTGCCAGCACGCCCACAGGGTCTTTACAGCCCCAGCATTTT
NA	TRBV6-5	NA	TRBJ1-4	CASSMDGLREKLFF	TGTGCCAGCAGCATGGACGGCCTCCGGGAAAAACTGTTTTTT
few	TRBV19	NA	TRBJ2-3	CATSGDTQYF	TGTGCCACCTCGGGGGATACGCAGTATTTT
NA	TRBV5-1	NA	TRBJ2-1	CASRLAGVSYTEQFF	TGCGCCAGCAGACTCGCGGGCGTCTCCTACACTGAGCAGTTCTTC
many	TRBV5-6	NA	TRBJ2-7	CASSSGVQIHEQYF	TGTGCCAGCAGCTCCGGGGTACAGATCCACGAGCAGTACTTC
many	TRBV30	TRBD2	TRBJ2-2	CAWTSGIAGELFF	TGTGCCTGGACTAGCGGGATTGCCGGGGAGCTGTTTTTT
NA	TRBV25-1	TRBD1	TRBJ2-7	CASSEGQGTYEQYF	TGTGCCAGCAGTGAGGGACAGGGAACCTACGAGCAGTACTTC
NA	TRBV6-2/TRBV6-3	NA	TRBJ2-7	CASSVSGTLSYEQYF	TGTGCCAGCAGTGTCTCCGGGACACTATCCTACGAGCAGTACTTC
NA	TRBV7-9	NA	TRBJ2-1	CAHTHRDYNEQFF	TGTGCACATACCCACAGGGACTACAATGAGCAGTTCTTC
many	TRBV7-8	TRBD2	TRBJ2-1	CASRKGLAPNNEQFF	TGTGCCAGCAGGAAGGGACTAGCGCCTAACAATGAGCAGTTCTTC
few	TRBV28	NA	TRBJ2-1	CASRTFARGNEQFF	TGTGCCAGCAGGACATTCGCCCGCGGGAATGAGCAGTTCTTC
NA	TRBV20-1	TRBD2	TRBJ2-1	CSARDLLADNEQFF	TGCAGTGCTAGAGATCTACTAGCGGACAATGAGCAGTTCTTC
NA	TRBV27	NA	TRBJ1-1	CASSFYRGDTEAFF	TGTGCCAGCAGTTTCTATAGGGGTGACACTGAAGCTTTCTTT
many	TRBV27	NA	TRBJ1-4	CASSTLFGQGNEKLFF	TGTGCCAGCAGTACCCTTTTTGGGCAGGGGAATGAAAAACTGTTTTTT
NA	TRBV12-5	NA	TRBJ1-2	CASAGALTVAYGYTF	TGTGCTAGTGCTGGGGCTCTGACAGTAGCCTATGGCTACACCTTC
many	TRBV20-1	TRBD1	TRBJ2-7	CSAQGGLLLSYEQYF	TGCAGTGCCCAAGGGGGCCTACTTCTCTCCTACGAGCAGTACTTC
NA	TRBV7-9	NA	TRBJ2-3	CASSSIASSGRPSDTQYF	TGTGCCAGCAGCTCAATCGCCAGCTCGGGGAGGCCGTCAGATACGCAGTATTTT
few	TRBV6-5	NA	TRBJ2-1	CASSSSPTRNEQFF	TGTGCCAGCAGTTCATCGCCCACTCGGAATGAGCAGTTCTTC
many	TRBV7-6	NA	TRBJ2-3	CASSDRQRGTDTQYF	TGTGCCAGCAGCGACAGACAGAGGGGCACAGATACGCAGTATTTT
many	TRBV12-3/TRBV12-4	NA	TRBJ2-3	CASSYAGASTDTQYF	TGTGCCAGCAGTTATGCGGGGGCTAGCACAGATACGCAGTATTTT
few	TRBV4-3	NA	TRBJ2-6	CASSQAFSGANVLTF	TGCGCCAGCAGCCAAGCGTTCTCTGGGGCCAACGTCCTGACTTTC
many	TRBV20-1	TRBD1	TRBJ2-7	CSAETGSYEQYF	TGCAGTGCGGAGACAGGGTCCTACGAGCAGTACTTC
once	TRBV10-3	NA	TRBJ1-1	CALRPLMNTEAFF	TGTGCCTTAAGGCCGCTTATGAACACTGAAGCTTTCTTT
few	TRBV19	NA	TRBJ1-5	CASAGFGNQPQHF	TGTGCCAGTGCAGGGTTCGGCAATCAGCCCCAGCATTTT
NA	TRBV7-6	TRBD1	TRBJ2-7	CASSLSGTGVSYEQYF	TGTGCCAGCAGCTTATCCGGGACAGGGGTTTCCTACGAGCAGTACTTC
NA	TRBV4-3	NA	TRBJ2-7	CASSQARFGGTTYEQYF	TGCGCCAGCAGCCAAGCTCGTTTTGGCGGGACCACCTACGAGCAGTACTTC
NA	TRBV9	NA	TRBJ2-1	CASSVAPQGFYDEQFF	TGTGCCAGCAGCGTAGCTCCGCAGGGATTCTACGATGAGCAGTTCTTC
many	TRBV3-1	TRBD1	TRBJ2-7	CASSPGQGEQYF	TGTGCCAGCAGCCCGGGACAGGGCGAGCAGTACTTC
many	TRBV12-3/TRBV12-4	NA	TRBJ2-6	CASSFFSSGANVLTF	TGTGCCAGCAGTTTTTTCAGCTCTGGGGCCAACGTCCTGACTTTC
many	TRBV9	NA	TRBJ2-3	CASSGGGPTDTQYF	TGTGCCAGCAGCGGGGGGGGCCCCACAGATACGCAGTATTTT
few	TRBV7-9	NA	TRBJ2-7	CASSPNRDISTKQYF	TGTGCCAGCAGCCCGAACCGGGACATCTCTACGAAACAGTACTTC